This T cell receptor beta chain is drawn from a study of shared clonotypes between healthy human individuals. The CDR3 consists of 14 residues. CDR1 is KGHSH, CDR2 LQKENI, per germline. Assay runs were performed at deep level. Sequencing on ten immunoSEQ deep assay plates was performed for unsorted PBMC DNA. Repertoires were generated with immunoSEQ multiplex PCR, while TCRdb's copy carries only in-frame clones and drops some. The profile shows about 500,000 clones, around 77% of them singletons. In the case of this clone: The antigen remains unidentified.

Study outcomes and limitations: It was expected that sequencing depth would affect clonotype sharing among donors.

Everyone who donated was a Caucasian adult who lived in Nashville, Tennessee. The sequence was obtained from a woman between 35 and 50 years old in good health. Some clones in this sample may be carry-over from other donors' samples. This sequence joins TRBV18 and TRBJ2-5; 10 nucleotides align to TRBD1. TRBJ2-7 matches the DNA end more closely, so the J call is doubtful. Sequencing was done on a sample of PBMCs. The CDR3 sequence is CASSPMTGGDEQYF. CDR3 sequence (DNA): TGTGCCAGCTCACCTATGACAGGGGGCGACGAGCAGTACTTC.